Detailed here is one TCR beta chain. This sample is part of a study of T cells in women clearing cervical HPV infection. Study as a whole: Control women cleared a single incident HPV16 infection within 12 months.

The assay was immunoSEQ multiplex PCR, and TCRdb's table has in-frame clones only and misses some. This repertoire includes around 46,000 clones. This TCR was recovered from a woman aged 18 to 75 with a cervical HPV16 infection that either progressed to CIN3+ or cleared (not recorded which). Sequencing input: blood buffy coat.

This CDR3 is CASSPLGALYNEQFF. CDR3 DNA (partial): TGTGCCAGCTCACCACTTGGGGCCTTGTACAATGAG. This rearrangement joins TRBV18 to TRBJ2-1; tentatively, D is TRBD1 (5 bases). The read terminates 3 residues before the CDR3 end, so the remaining end is supplied by the germline J gene. CDR3 size: 15 residues. Trimming stripped 1 base from V and 4 bases from J, with 11 bases between. Germline V gene sequence: CDR1 KGHSH, CDR2 LQKENI.